A selection of T cell receptor beta chains follows, all from one sample in a study of shared clonotypes between healthy human individuals. Sequencing used immunoSEQ multiplex PCR; TCRdb keeps in-frame clones, though not all of them. The sample contains 2 million to 2.5 million clones, 85% to 95% of which appear only once. Sequencing was performed on naive CD4+ T cells from PBMCs. Every receptor here comes from a man aged 18 to 30 in good health. Some clones in this sample may be carry-over from other donors' samples. The conserved cysteine and the conserved F or W are not part of the CDR3 here. The order of the fields is J gene, V gene, CDR3 protein.

j_call: TRBJ2-3; v_call: TRBV2; cdr3_aa: ASKGGRGRTDTQY
j_call: TRBJ1-2; v_call: TRBV7-2; cdr3_aa: ASSLAGGGFSYGYT
j_call: TRBJ2-7; v_call: TRBV7-2; cdr3_aa: ASSGTTSGYEQY
j_call: TRBJ2-2; v_call: TRBV5-1; cdr3_aa: ASSPGPWGNTGELF
j_call: TRBJ2-2; v_call: TRBV19; cdr3_aa: ASTDSTGGGELF
j_call: TRBJ2-3; v_call: TRBV28; cdr3_aa: ASSSNKPKDRGRIDTQY
j_call: TRBJ1-2; v_call: TRBV27; cdr3_aa: ASSLFSPFTGDYGYT
j_call: TRBJ2-7; v_call: TRBV25-1; cdr3_aa: ASTRGRAYEQY
j_call: TRBJ1-1; v_call: TRBV5-1; cdr3_aa: ASSPPRGTGGTEAF
j_call: TRBJ2-5; v_call: TRBV5-5; cdr3_aa: ASIKLWGEGPETQY
j_call: TRBJ2-2; v_call: TRBV5-1; cdr3_aa: ASSTRPQGGTGELF
j_call: TRBJ2-3; v_call: TRBV28; cdr3_aa: ASSFRGSPTDTQY
j_call: TRBJ2-5; v_call: TRBV5-1; cdr3_aa: ASSQGQGWETQY
j_call: TRBJ1-1; v_call: TRBV5-5; cdr3_aa: ASSLEGAVNTEAF
j_call: TRBJ1-1; v_call: TRBV11-1; cdr3_aa: ASSLARGFFGPEAF
j_call: TRBJ1-6; v_call: TRBV6-1; cdr3_aa: ASRSGSPLH
j_call: TRBJ1-2; v_call: TRBV28; cdr3_aa: ASSFRNYGYT
j_call: TRBJ2-2; v_call: TRBV28; cdr3_aa: ASSNPGGLTGELF
j_call: TRBJ1-2; v_call: TRBV4-3; cdr3_aa: ASSQDYKQDLNYGYT
j_call: TRBJ1-5; v_call: TRBV2; cdr3_aa: ASSIDTLSNQPQH
j_call: TRBJ2-1; v_call: TRBV5-1; cdr3_aa: ASSLVGGHSYNEQF
j_call: TRBJ2-7; v_call: TRBV6-5; cdr3_aa: ASRRTAIYEQY